The 28 T cell receptor beta chains in this list originate from one sample, sequenced in a study of identical twins. TCRdb re-called the 5' RACE reads with MiXCR, one entry per CDR3 protein. The sample yields around 95,000 distinct CDR3 sequences, about 5.6% seen once. The sample comprised memory T cells sorted from blood. These receptors all stem from a woman aged 45-65 years in good health.

This clonotype was counted many times. The rearrangement uses TRBV12-3 or TRBV12-4 and TRBJ2-3, with D possibly being TRBD2 (7 bases). The CDR3 is 17 amino acids. Between the trimmed V and J ends, which lost 6 bases and 1 base, there was a span of 20 bases. CDR3 in DNA: TGTGCCAGCAGCCACCTGGTGGGGGGGCCTGGCACAGATACGCAGTATTTT. Translating it yields CASSHLVGGPGTDTQYF.

On this clonotype: With a much larger clone just one base away, this may be a read error. The chain is built from TRBV3-1 and TRBJ2-6; D may be TRBD2 (5 bases). CDR1 is LGHDT, CDR2 YNNKEL, per germline (reference sequence). This CDR3 contains 15 residues. The chain's CDR3 is CASRQGASGANVLTF. The CDR3 DNA sequence: TGTGCCAGCAGACAAGGCGCTAGCGGGGCCAACGTCCTGACTTTC.

This clonotype showed up just a few times. CDR3 sequence: CAWSVRRRETQYF. CDR3 DNA: TGTGCCTGGAGTGTAAGGAGGAGGGAGACCCAGTACTTC. The rearrangement links TRBV30 to TRBJ2-5, with D tentatively TRBD2 (5 bases). V lost 0 bases to trimming and J lost 5 bases, with 10 bases between them. The CDR3 sequence is 13 residues long. Looked up from germline, CDR1 is GTSNPN and CDR2 is SVGIG (reference sequence).

V gene TRBV12-3 or TRBV12-4 combines with J gene TRBJ1-5, with D possibly being TRBD1 (6 bases). The CDR3 runs to 14 residues. The V end was cut by 3 bases, the J end by 2 bases, with 8 bases between. The CDR3 here is CASSLRQGNQPQHF. The CDR3 DNA is TGTGCCAGCAGTTTGCGACAGGGCAATCAGCCCCAGCATTTT.

This clonotype was observed many times. The genes are TRBV11-3 and TRBJ2-3; D is perhaps TRBD2 (5 bases). This CDR3 has 14 residues. The V and J ends lost 4 bases and 2 bases respectively, with 10 bases between them. Germline V gene data show CDR1 as SGHNT and CDR2 as YENEEA. The CDR3, as DNA: TGTGCCAGCAGCTCCGGAGGCCTCACAGATACGCAGTATTTT. Protein: CASSSGGLTDTQYF.

This clonotype was recorded at least ten times. The chain is built from TRBV24-1 and TRBJ2-1; D might be TRBD1 (5 bases). Germline V gene data show CDR1 as KGHDR and CDR2 as SFDVKD. CDR3 length: 16 residues. The V and J ends lost 3 bases and 6 bases respectively, with 17 bases between them. The CDR3 loop reads CATSDQQVGYGNEQFF. As DNA, the CDR3 is TGTGCCACCAGTGATCAACAGGTGGGGTATGGCAATGAGCAGTTCTTC.

On this clonotype itself: A junction end diverges from the germline sequence, so it may reflect a read error. V gene TRBV5-5 combines with J gene TRBJ2-1; no clear D gene. Per the germline V gene, CDR1 is SGHKS and CDR2 is YYEKEE (reference sequence). The CDR3 contains 13 residues. The DNA of the CDR3 is TGTGCCAGCATCCCTCCCTCCAACAATGAGCAGTTCTTC. Residues: CASIPPSNNEQFF.

The chain employs TRBV24-1 and TRBJ2-1, with 7 bases identical to TRBD1. Germline V CDR1 and CDR2: KGHDR, SFDVKD. J was trimmed by 5 bases and V by 4 bases; bases with no gene match: 7. This CDR3 spans 15 amino acids. The CDR3 DNA follows: TGTGCCACCAGTGAGGTAGGGGGCCAGGACAATGAGCAGTTCTTC. Translating it yields CATSEVGGQDNEQFF.

This clonotype was recorded many times. The chain carries TRBV10-1 and TRBJ2-1, with D unresolved. V lost 5 bases to trimming and J lost 6 bases, with 8 bases between them. Germline V CDR1 and CDR2: WNHNN, SYGVQD (reference sequence). This CDR3 is built from 12 residues. CDR3 sequence (DNA): TGCGCCAGCAGTCCCGGATCCAATGAGCAGTTCTTC. Amino acid sequence: CASSPGSNEQFF.

In this sample, this clonotype turned up many times. The chain recombines TRBV5-1 with TRBJ2-3; 7 nucleotides line up with TRBD2. CDR1 SGHRS and CDR2 YFSETQ come from the germline V gene. Germline trimming cut 5 bases from V and 11 bases from J; bases unmatched to any gene: 14. The CDR3 sequence is 14 residues long. The CDR3: CASRSSSGGFVQYF. In nucleotides, the CDR3 is TGCGCCAGCAGGTCTTCTAGCGGCGGGTTTGTGCAGTATTTT.

The gene calls are TRBV20-1 and TRBJ2-1; 11 bases are shared with TRBD2. The CDR3 is made up of 15 amino acids. The trim removed 6 bases at V and 4 bases at J, leaving 8 bases unmatched. Germline lookup yields CDR1 DFQATT and CDR2 SNEGSKA (reference sequence). The CDR3 is CSAEGTSGWYNEQFF. Written as DNA, the CDR3 is TGCAGTGCCGAAGGGACTAGCGGATGGTACAATGAGCAGTTCTTC.

This clonotype has a count of ten or more. The chain combines TRBV20-1 with TRBJ2-7, with D possibly being TRBD2 (6 bases). The CDR3 covers 13 residues. Trimming removed 4 bases from V and 5 bases from J, with 15 bases in between. CDR1 and CDR2 (germline): DFQATT, SNEGSKA (reference sequence). The chain's CDR3 is CSAKSTGANEQYF. Here the CDR3 DNA reads TGCAGTGCTAAATCGACGGGAGCCAACGAGCAGTACTTC.

This clonotype was seen at least ten times. The V gene is TRBV28, the J gene TRBJ1-2; D is unclear. Germline V gene data show CDR1 as MDHEN and CDR2 as SYDVKM. This CDR3 has 10 residues. V was cut by 8 bases and J by 7 bases, with 8 bases left in between. The CDR3 loop reads CASGQRGYTF. CDR3 coding DNA: TGTGCCAGCGGCCAGCGTGGCTACACCTTC.

The rearrangement joins TRBV20-1 to TRBJ1-5; unclear D gene. Trimming stripped 0 bases from V and 5 bases from J, with 8 bases between. The germline V gene has CDR1 DFQATT and CDR2 SNEGSKA (reference sequence). The CDR3 consists of 13 residues. CDR3 coding DNA: TGCAGTGCTAGAGATTTCGCCGATCAGCCCCAGCATTTT. Residues: CSARDFADQPQHF.

This clonotype was picked up many times. The chain combines TRBV12-3 or TRBV12-4 with TRBJ2-1; no clear D gene. This CDR3 region has 12 residues. V was cut by 4 bases and J by 7 bases, with 8 bases left in between. The CDR3 region is CASSWLYNEQFF. The CDR3 region has the DNA TGTGCCAGCAGTTGGCTGTATAATGAGCAGTTCTTC.

This clonotype was picked up many times. The chain recombines TRBV7-2 with TRBJ2-1, with 9 positions matching TRBD2. Trimming removed 5 bases from V and 7 bases from J; junction bases left unmatched: 3. CDR3 length: 13 amino acids. Germline V gene data show CDR1 as SGHTA and CDR2 as FQGNSA. This CDR3 reads CASSHSGSNEQFF. CDR3 nucleotides: TGTGCCAGCAGCCATAGCGGGAGTAATGAGCAGTTCTTC.

This clonotype came up a few times. The chain uses TRBV6-1 and TRBJ2-6; D uncertain. The CDR3 has 13 residues. Germline assignment: CDR1 MNHNS and CDR2 SASEGT. V dropped 10 bases and J dropped 4 bases, with 11 bases sitting between them. The CDR3 here is CATDTSGANVLTF. DNA for the CDR3: TGTGCCACAGATACCTCGGGGGCCAACGTCCTGACTTTC.

This clonotype occurred many times. The CDR3 nucleotides are TGTGCCACCAGCAGAGACGGGGGGGTTCTCGGGGAGCTGTTTTTT. Its protein product is CATSRDGGVLGELFF. The genes are TRBV15 and TRBJ2-2; 8 bases match TRBD2. This CDR3 is built from 15 residues. Losses at the gene ends were 0 bases for V and 7 bases for J; bases not matched to a gene: 4. Germline V gene lookup returns CDR1 LNHNV and CDR2 YYDKDF (reference sequence).

This clonotype showed up many times. The CDR3 sequence: CASSLAGGPRGREQYF. The CDR3 region has the DNA TGTGCCAGCAGCTTGGCCGGAGGGCCTAGGGGGAGGGAGCAGTACTTC. The chain uses TRBV5-6 and TRBJ2-7, with D possibly being TRBD1 or TRBD2 (6 bases each). V was trimmed by 0 bases and J by 7 bases, leaving 20 bases between them. CDR3 length: 16 amino acids. Per germline, CDR1 SGHDT and CDR2 YYEEEE.

This clonotype was seen ten or more times. The chain employs TRBV5-1 and TRBJ2-7, with D maybe TRBD2 (6 bases). The germline CDR1 and CDR2 sequences are SGHRS and YFSETQ. V was shortened by 0 bases and J by 6 bases, with 7 bases between the two germline ends. The CDR3 is 12 residues long. The CDR3 spells CASSLAGGEQYF. In DNA, the CDR3 is TGCGCCAGCAGCTTGGCCGGGGGCGAGCAGTACTTC.

This clonotype has only a few counts. The chain links TRBV6-5 to TRBJ1-6, with a possible D match to TRBD1 (5 bases). The germline V gene encodes CDR1 MNHEY and CDR2 SVGAGI. This CDR3 is built from 15 residues. Trimming took 4 bases from V and 0 from J, leaving 7 bases between them. CDR3: CASSFDSSYNSPLHF. CDR3 DNA: TGTGCCAGCAGTTTTGACAGCTCCTATAATTCACCCCTCCACTTT.

The CDR3 loop is CSAPEQGNSPLHF. CDR3 DNA: TGCAGTGCCCCCGAGCAGGGCAATTCACCCCTCCACTTT. This chain connects TRBV20-1 to TRBJ1-6, with a tentative D call TRBD1 (5 bases). V dropped 6 bases and J dropped 7 bases, with 13 bases sitting between them. This CDR3 is 13 amino acids long. Germline CDR1 and CDR2: DFQATT and SNEGSKA (reference sequence).

This clonotype occurred many times. The chain joins TRBV6-5 to TRBJ1-1; the match to TRBD1 covers 10 bases. The ends lost 3 bases at V and 4 bases at J; junction bases unmatched: 5. CDR1 and CDR2 from the germline V gene are MNHEY and SVGAGI. The CDR3 has 15 amino acids. The CDR3 bases are TGTGCCAGCAGTTATGGGGACAGGGGAGGCACTGAAGCTTTCTTT. This codes for CASSYGDRGGTEAFF.

The chain couples TRBV27 to TRBJ2-7; 12 bases map to TRBD2. Germline V gene lookup returns CDR1 MNHEY and CDR2 SMNVEV (reference sequence). The CDR3 spans 15 residues. The ends lost 6 bases at V and 7 bases at J; junction bases unmatched: 10. CDR3 sequence: CASRDGTSGHKEQYF. As DNA, the CDR3 is TGTGCCAGCAGGGATGGGACTAGCGGGCATAAAGAGCAGTACTTC.

With regard to this clonotype: A much larger clonotype is one base distant, so this may be a read error. The gene calls are TRBV4-2 and TRBJ2-3, with D tentatively TRBD2 (6 bases). Trimming pared 5 bases from V and 11 bases from J, leaving 17 bases between. This CDR3 contains 13 residues. CDR1 is LGHNA and CDR2 is YNFKEQ in the germline V gene. CDR3 coding DNA: TGTGCCAGCAGCGGACGACTAGAGACGATGCAGTATTTT. It codes for CASSGRLETMQYF.

The J gene is TRBJ2-7, the V gene TRBV20-1; 8 positions match TRBD2. V lost 0 bases and J lost 2; bases outside the gene matches: 12. This CDR3 is built from 17 residues. Germline V gives CDR1 DFQATT, CDR2 SNEGSKA (reference sequence). The CDR3 sequence is CSARDGAAGVIPYEQYV. CDR3 nucleotide sequence: TGCAGTGCTAGAGATGGGGCAGCGGGAGTGATTCCCTACGAGCAGTACGTC.

This chain connects TRBV27 to TRBJ2-7, with 7 nucleotides matching TRBD2. The CDR3 is 15 amino acids. Germline V gene sequence: CDR1 MNHEY, CDR2 SMNVEV (reference sequence). V lost 6 bases to trimming and J lost 9 bases; unmatched junction nucleotides: 17. This CDR3 reads CASSARPGAVAGQYF. Written as DNA, the CDR3 is TGTGCCAGCAGCGCCCGCCCCGGGGCCGTAGCGGGGCAGTACTTC.

This clonotype was counted at least ten times. The rearrangement links TRBV11-1 to TRBJ2-7, with 7 bases fitting TRBD1. Per the germline V gene, CDR1 is SGHAT and CDR2 is FQDESV (reference sequence). CDR3 size: 14 residues. Trimming cost V 5 bases and J 2 bases; bases outside gene matches: 6. Here the CDR3 reads CASSTPQGAYEQYF. The CDR3 DNA follows: TGTGCCAGCAGCACCCCCCAGGGGGCCTACGAGCAGTACTTC.